These 30 T cell receptor beta chains came from one sample sequenced in a study of T-cell memory formation after mild COVID-19. A single record per CDR3 protein comes from TCRdb applying MiXCR to the 5' RACE reads. Among roughly 370,000 distinct CDR3 sequences, 15% to 20% were seen once, and the ten largest hold about 22%. Specimen: PBMCs or a T cell subset sorted from them (not recorded which). The receptors here all came from a man younger than 35 who had mild COVID-19 (a few samples of this study predate the infection). Cell type and time point are not known.

This clonotype has a handful of counts. The chain links TRBV20-1 to TRBJ1-6; TRBD1 is a possible D gene (5 bases). V lost 0 bases and J lost 8, with 14 bases in between. This CDR3 comprises 15 residues. Germline-derived CDR1 and CDR2 are DFQATT and SNEGSKA (reference sequence). CDR3 DNA: TGCAGTGCTAGAGATCCCGGGGGTACGCATTCACCCCTCCACTTT. It encodes CSARDPGGTHSPLHF.

This clonotype was found a few times. The chain combines TRBV10-3 with TRBJ2-5, with 9 positions matching TRBD1. CDR3 length: 13 residues. After removal of 10 bases from V and 3 bases from J, the junction contained 6 bases not matched to a gene. The germline V gene has CDR1 ENHRY and CDR2 SYGVKD. CDR3 coding DNA: TGTGCCACCGGGACAGGGTTTAAAGAGACCCAGTACTTC. Protein: CATGTGFKETQYF.

This rearrangement joins TRBV12-3 or TRBV12-4 to TRBJ2-1; 13 nucleotides align to TRBD2. The CDR3 loop spans 18 amino acids. V was clipped by 5 bases and J by 2 bases; unmatched bases: 9. In DNA, the CDR3 is TGTGCCAGCAGTCCCGGGACTAGCGGGGCGGCGCCCTACAATGAGCAGTTCTTC. This sequence encodes CASSPGTSGAAPYNEQFF.

The genes are TRBV7-2 and TRBJ2-3; perhaps TRBD2 as D (6 bases). Germline V gene data show CDR1 as SGHTA and CDR2 as FQGNSA. The CDR3 consists of 14 residues. V dropped 1 base and J dropped 6 bases, with 11 bases sitting between them. The DNA of the CDR3 is TGTGCCAGCAGCTTAGGGGGGGACGTGGATACGCAGTATTTT. Protein: CASSLGGDVDTQYF.

This clonotype was recorded many times. The chain uses TRBV12-3 or TRBV12-4 and TRBJ1-5; 8 nucleotides match TRBD1. CDR3 length equals 14 residues. The J segment lost 7 bases and the V segment lost 4 bases, leaving 6 bases of the junction unmatched. CDR3 sequence reads: CASSSTGGKQPQHF. CDR3 coding DNA: TGTGCCAGCAGTTCAACAGGGGGTAAACAGCCCCAGCATTTT.

CDR3 protein: CASSLEIGTMNTGELFF. The CDR3 DNA reads TGCGCCAGCAGCTTGGAAATCGGGACAATGAACACCGGGGAGCTGTTTTTT. The chain employs TRBV5-1 and TRBJ2-2, with D perhaps matching TRBD1 (6 bases). The CDR3 contains 17 residues. V lost 0 bases and J lost 1, with 13 bases in between. The germline gives CDR1 SGHRS, CDR2 YFSETQ. The variable domain in full, with the rest retrieved from reference TRBV5-1 and TRBJ2-2, is KAGVTQTPRYLIKTRGQQVTLSCSPISGHRSVSWYQQTPGQGLQFLFEYFSETQRNKGNFPGRFSGRQFSNSRSEMNVSTLELGDSALYLCASSLEIGTMNTGELFFGEGSRLTVL.

V and J are TRBV7-2 and TRBJ2-3; D perhaps matches TRBD2 (5 bases). The germline V gene encodes CDR1 SGHTA and CDR2 FQGNSA. CDR3 size: 14 residues. Trimming removed 5 bases at V and 0 bases at J, with 9 bases between. CDR3 coding DNA: TGTGCCAGCAGCAGCACTAGGAGCACAGATACGCAGTATTTT. Its translation is CASSSTRSTDTQYF.

This clonotype was seen only a few times. The genes are TRBV6-6 and TRBJ2-7; TRBD1 agrees at 9 bases. V shed 8 bases and J 1 base; nucleotides not matched to a gene: 6. Germline values: CDR1 MNHNY, CDR2 SVGAGI (reference sequence). The CDR3 covers 14 residues. The CDR3 spells CASRDRDRSYEQYF. CDR3 in DNA: TGTGCCAGCCGGGACAGGGATAGGTCCTACGAGCAGTACTTC.

The CDR3 is CASSTGGFNQPQHF. CDR3 DNA: TGTGCCAGCAGTACCGGGGGCTTCAATCAGCCCCAGCATTTT. The chain links TRBV27 to TRBJ1-5, with D perhaps matching TRBD1 (6 bases). Trimming stripped 5 bases from V and 3 bases from J, with 11 bases between. This CDR3 contains 14 residues. CDR1 is MNHEY, CDR2 SMNVEV, per germline (reference sequence).

In this sample, this clonotype turned up a few times. The chain links TRBV7-9 to TRBJ2-7, with TRBD1 as a possible D gene (5 bases). In germline, CDR1 is SEHNR, CDR2 FQNEAQ (reference sequence). The germline V and J ends were trimmed by 3 bases and 1 base, with 16 bases remaining between them. This CDR3 spans 16 amino acids. CDR3 in DNA: TGTGCCAGCAGCTTCGTCCGAACCCGACAGTCCTACGAGCAGTACTTC. Encoded protein: CASSFVRTRQSYEQYF. Complete variable domain (other parts from reference TRBV7-9 and TRBJ2-7): DTGVSQNPRHKITKRGQNVTFRCDPISEHNRLYWYRQTLGQGPEFLTYFQNEAQLEKSRLLSDRFSAERPKGSFSTLEIQRTEQGDSAMYLCASSFVRTRQSYEQYFGPGTRLTVT.

This clonotype occurred many times. The gene calls are TRBV24-1 and TRBJ2-3, with TRBD1 matching over 7 bases. The CDR3 has 15 amino acids. J lost 5 bases, V lost 0 bases, and 4 bases had no gene match. Germline CDR1 reads KGHDR; CDR2 reads SFDVKD. The CDR3 region is CATSDLRDSQDTQYF. CDR3 coding DNA: TGTGCCACCAGTGATTTGAGGGACAGTCAAGATACGCAGTATTTT.

The chain couples TRBV18 to TRBJ1-5, with a tentative D call TRBD1 (5 bases). CDR3 length equals 15 residues. V dropped 3 bases and J dropped 5 bases, with 14 bases sitting between them. Germline V gives CDR1 KGHSH, CDR2 LQKENI. The CDR3 DNA reads TGTGCCAGCTCACCGGGACCGTCAGACGATCAGCCCCAGCATTTT. Protein sequence: CASSPGPSDDQPQHF.

This clonotype has a handful of counts. The J gene is TRBJ1-2, the V gene TRBV11-2; D gene uncertain. Germline loops: CDR1 SGHAT, CDR2 FQNNGV. The V and J ends lost 0 bases and 7 bases respectively, with 12 bases between them. There are 14 residues in the CDR3. CDR3 DNA: TGTGCCAGCAGCTTAGATAGGGCGGAGAGTGGCTACACCTTC. This codes for CASSLDRAESGYTF.

This chain uses TRBV18 with TRBJ1-2; maybe TRBD1 (6 bases). The CDR3 spans 14 residues. Germline CDR1 KGHSH, CDR2 LQKENI. Trimming stripped 5 bases from V and 4 bases from J, with 14 bases between. CDR3 protein: CASSTDSLSYGYTF. CDR3 nucleotides: TGTGCCAGCTCAACGGACAGCCTTTCCTATGGCTACACCTTC. Combining the CDR3 with reference TRBV18 and TRBJ1-2 gives the whole variable domain NAGVMQNPRHLVRRRGQEARLRCSPMKGHSHVYWYRQLPEEGLKFMVYLQKENIIDESGMPKERFSAEFPKEGPSILRIQQVVRGDSAAYFCASSTDSLSYGYTFGSGTRLTVV.

A few counts support this clonotype. CDR3 region: CASSLVRVGGGTDTQYF. CDR3 in DNA: TGTGCCAGCAGCTTAGTCAGGGTCGGGGGGGGCACAGATACGCAGTATTTT. This chain joins TRBV7-2 and TRBJ2-3; 8 nucleotides line up with TRBD2. CDR3 length: 17 amino acids. Per germline, CDR1 SGHTA and CDR2 FQGNSA. The V segment lost 1 base and the J segment 1 base; nucleotides outside the gene matches: 7. The variable domain in full, with the rest retrieved from reference TRBV7-2 and TRBJ2-3, is GAGVSQSPSNKVTEKGKDVELRCDPISGHTALYWYRQSLGQGLEFLIYFQGNSAPDKSGLPSDRFSAERTGGSVSTLTIQRTQQEDSAVYLCASSLVRVGGGTDTQYFGPGTRLTVL.

V usage is TRBV11-3 and J usage is TRBJ2-1; 7 positions match TRBD2. This CDR3 is built from 17 residues. Trimming cost V 0 bases and J 5 bases; bases outside gene matches: 10. The V gene's germline CDR1 is SGHNT and CDR2 YENEEA. The CDR3 loop is CASSLERWGRGDNEQFF. CDR3 nucleotides: TGTGCCAGCAGCTTAGAGAGATGGGGCCGGGGGGACAATGAGCAGTTCTTC.

The chain links TRBV29-1 to TRBJ2-3; possible D gene TRBD1, 6 bases. Trimming stripped 6 bases from V and 4 bases from J, with 17 bases between. Germline assignment: CDR1 SQVTM and CDR2 ANQGSEA. The CDR3 contains 14 residues. The CDR3 here is CSVVWEQGPDTQYF. The CDR3 nucleotides are TGCAGCGTCGTTTGGGAGCAGGGGCCAGATACGCAGTATTTT.

The V gene is TRBV4-1, the J gene TRBJ2-3; no reliable D call. Germline CDR1 is MGHRA and CDR2 is YSYEKL. V shed 0 bases and J shed 5 bases, with 9 bases lying between them. The CDR3 covers 14 residues. The CDR3 region has the DNA TGCGCCAGCAGCCAAGATTCACTGTTAGATACGCAGTATTTT. Translation gives CASSQDSLLDTQYF.

This clonotype was found many times. CDR3 sequence reads: CASSNSYEQYF. CDR3 DNA: TGTGCCAGCAGCAACTCCTACGAGCAGTACTTC. This chain connects TRBV2 to TRBJ2-7, with D hard to call. The CDR3 contains 11 residues. CDR1 and CDR2 from the germline V gene are SNHLY and FYNNEI. Between the trimmed V and J ends, which lost 6 bases and 0 bases, there was a span of 3 bases.

This clonotype was observed a handful of times. The chain is built from TRBV20-1 and TRBJ2-2; TRBD2 might be the D (6 bases). The CDR3 contains 14 residues. Trimming took 7 bases from V and 4 from J, leaving 16 bases between them. The germline V gene has CDR1 DFQATT and CDR2 SNEGSKA (reference sequence). The CDR3 nucleotides are TGCAGTGTCTCCCCCGGGACTCTCACCGGGGAGCTGTTTTTT. Translating gives CSVSPGTLTGELFF.

The V call is TRBV4-3, the J call TRBJ2-3; tentatively, D is TRBD2 (7 bases). The length of the CDR3 is 14 residues. Germline V CDR1 and CDR2: LGHNA, YSLEER. Trimming pared 6 bases from V and 2 bases from J, leaving 12 bases between. The CDR3 bases are TGCGCCAGCAGAGAAGGGGGGGACACAGATACGCAGTATTTT. This encodes CASREGGDTDTQYF.

The genes are TRBV5-5 and TRBJ1-2; unclear D gene. This CDR3 has 15 residues. Trimming left V 0 bases short and J 4 bases short, with 13 bases between. Germline values: CDR1 SGHKS, CDR2 YYEKEE (reference sequence). CDR3 protein: CASSLAGGSGYGYTF. The CDR3 region has the DNA TGTGCCAGCAGCTTGGCCGGAGGGAGCGGCTATGGCTACACCTTC.

This clonotype was recorded many times. The chain has TRBV9 and TRBJ1-2; weak D call: TRBD1 (6 bases). The CDR3 spans 15 residues. CDR1 and CDR2 from the germline V gene are SGDLS and YYNGEE. V was pared by 3 bases and J by 2 bases, with 14 bases between. CDR3 in DNA: TGTGCCAGCAGCGCCGACACAGGGCCCAACTATGGCTACACCTTC. This sequence encodes CASSADTGPNYGYTF. Supplemented by reference TRBV9 and TRBJ1-2, the full variable domain reads DSGVTQTPKHLITATGQRVTLRCSPRSGDLSVYWYQQSLDQGLQFLIQYYNGEERAKGNILERFSAQQFPDLHSELNLSSLELGDSALYFCASSADTGPNYGYTFGSGTRLTVV.

The chain uses TRBV10-3 and TRBJ2-3; TRBD2 matches 12 bases. CDR3 size: 14 residues. With V trimmed by 8 bases and J by 7 bases, 7 bases remained unmatched. Germline CDR1 and CDR2: ENHRY and SYGVKD. In nucleotides, the CDR3 is TGTGCCATCCGCCCGACTAGCGGGGGTTATACGCAGTATTTT. This gives the protein CAIRPTSGGYTQYF.

This clonotype was seen a few times. The chain couples TRBV11-2 to TRBJ2-1; the match to TRBD2 covers 7 bases. Germline CDR1 and CDR2: SGHAT and FQNNGV. V was clipped by 4 bases and J by 1 base; unmatched bases: 7. This CDR3 region has 16 residues. The CDR3 region is CASSSVAGVSYNEQFF. The DNA of the CDR3 is TGTGCCAGCAGCTCCGTGGCGGGGGTGTCCTACAATGAGCAGTTCTTC.

This clonotype has only a few counts. The V call is TRBV6-4, the J call TRBJ2-1, with D perhaps matching TRBD1 (6 bases). Trimming removed 3 bases at V and 0 bases at J, with 9 bases between. This CDR3 is built from 15 residues. Germline V gives CDR1 MRHNA, CDR2 SNTAGT. The CDR3: CASSEQTGSYNEQFF. For the CDR3, the DNA is TGTGCCAGCAGTGAACAGACAGGCTCCTACAATGAGCAGTTCTTC.

This clonotype was detected a few times. The rearrangement uses TRBV5-5 and TRBJ1-6; unclear D gene. V lost 0 bases and J lost 0, with 7 bases in between. The CDR3 contains 16 residues. Germline values: CDR1 SGHKS, CDR2 YYEKEE (reference sequence). The DNA of the CDR3 is TGTGCCAGCAGCTTGGAACAGAGCTCCTATAATTCACCCCTCCACTTT. Encoded protein: CASSLEQSSYNSPLHF.

J is TRBJ2-1 and V is TRBV7-9, with 9 bases fitting TRBD2. With 4 bases clipped from V and 9 bases from J, the junction kept 10 bases outside the gene matches. This CDR3 region has 15 residues. The germline gives CDR1 SEHNR, CDR2 FQNEAQ (reference sequence). The CDR3 bases are TGTGCCAGCAGCTCGGGTGTAGCGGGGGTTGGTGAGCAGTTCTTC. Translating gives CASSSGVAGVGEQFF.

V and J are TRBV7-6 and TRBJ2-2, with D perhaps assigned TRBD1 or TRBD2 (5 bases each). The CDR3 extends over 15 amino acids. Germline V gene lookup returns CDR1 SGHVS and CDR2 FNYEAQ. The V and J ends lost 1 base and 6 bases respectively, with 12 bases between them. The CDR3: CASSLEAREPGELFF. CDR3 in DNA: TGTGCCAGCAGCTTAGAGGCCAGGGAGCCCGGGGAGCTGTTTTTT.

This clonotype occurred a few times. The V call is TRBV6-5, the J call TRBJ2-7, with D possibly TRBD1 on 6 matching bases. CDR3 length: 14 residues. The germline V gene encodes CDR1 MNHEY and CDR2 SVGAGI. The V end lost 2 bases, the J end lost 3 bases, and 11 bases lay between the germline ends. The CDR3 sequence is CASSYDRTDYEQYF. The CDR3, as DNA: TGTGCCAGCAGTTACGACAGGACGGACTACGAGCAGTACTTC.